These 32 T cell receptor beta chains share one sample of origin, sequenced in a study of graft-versus-host responses after intestinal transplantation. Here immunoSEQ multiplex PCR was the method, and the copy in TCRdb shows in-frame clones only, minus some. The sample lists 98,000 or so clones, 86% occurring once. Source: PBMCs, taken 255 days after intestinal transplant. These receptors all stem from a human patient who received an intestinal transplant, so some T cells may come from the graft donor.

The rearrangement joins TRBV6-5 to TRBJ1-2; a possible D gene is TRBD1 (5 bases). Germline CDR1 is MNHEY and CDR2 is SVGAGI. The CDR3 spans 16 residues. The V gene lost 0 bases and the J gene lost 2 bases, with 13 bases spanning the gap. CDR3 nucleotides: TGTGCCAGCAGTTACTCGATGTCGACAGCCAACTATGGCTACACCTTC. This sequence encodes CASSYSMSTANYGYTF.

The rearrangement uses TRBV13 and TRBJ2-2; a weak D match, TRBD1 (5 bases). Trimming removed 1 base at V and 7 bases at J, with 7 bases between. This CDR3 has 13 amino acids. CDR1 is PRHDT and CDR2 is FYEKMQ in the germline V gene (reference sequence). For the CDR3, the DNA is TGTGCCAGCAGCTTAGAGGGGATCGGGGAGCTGTTTTTT. Translated, it gives CASSLEGIGELFF.

The rearrangement joins TRBV6-4 to TRBJ2-6; possibly TRBD1 for D (5 bases). The CDR3 has 15 residues. Germline V gene sequence: CDR1 MRHNA, CDR2 SNTAGT. V was cut by 6 bases and J by 0 bases, with 9 bases left in between. The chain's CDR3 is CASSPTASGANVLTF. The CDR3 DNA is TGTGCCAGCAGCCCGACAGCCTCTGGGGCCAACGTCCTGACTTTC.

This chain connects TRBV4-1 to TRBJ1-2, with TRBD1 matching over 10 bases. The junction had 4 bases not matched to a gene; V was cut back by 0 bases and J by 6 bases. This CDR3 is 15 amino acids long. Germline CDR1 and CDR2: MGHRA and YSYEKL. This chain's CDR3 is CASSQDDRGPNGYTF. CDR3 bases: TGCGCCAGCAGCCAAGATGACAGGGGGCCGAATGGCTACACCTTC.

V and J are TRBV18 and TRBJ1-2; D possibly corresponds to TRBD1 (5 bases). The CDR3 sequence is 15 residues long. Per the germline V gene, CDR1 is KGHSH and CDR2 is LQKENI. V was trimmed by 3 bases and J by 3 bases, leaving 14 bases between them. This CDR3 reads CASSPPGPQDYGYTF. CDR3 sequence (DNA): TGTGCCAGCTCACCGCCGGGGCCCCAGGACTATGGCTACACCTTC.

The chain combines TRBV7-3 with TRBJ2-2, with D possibly called TRBD1 or TRBD2 (5 bases each). V gave up 5 bases and J gave up 9 bases, with 13 bases separating them. The CDR3 contains 13 residues. In germline, CDR1 is SGHTA, CDR2 FQGTGA. In DNA, the CDR3 is TGTGCCAGCAGCCCCGGGACGGAAAGGGAGCTGTTTTTT. This gives the protein CASSPGTERELFF.

The sample holds a few counts of this clone. The chain couples TRBV28 to TRBJ2-7; 7 nucleotides match TRBD1. V trimming: 4 bases; J trimming: 6 bases; junction bases outside the gene matches: 3. The CDR3 has 12 residues. CDR1 is MDHEN and CDR2 is SYDVKM in the germline V gene. CDR3 protein: CASSSRDSEQYF. In nucleotides, the CDR3 is TGTGCCAGCAGTTCCCGGGACAGCGAGCAGTACTTC. The full variable domain, in which reference TRBV28 and TRBJ2-7 provide the parts outside the CDR3, is DVKVTQSSRYLVKRTGEKVFLECVQDMDHENMFWYRQDPGLGLRLIYFSYDVKMKEKGDIPEGYSVSREKKERFSLILESASTNQTSMYLCASSSRDSEQYFGPGTRLTVT.

V is TRBV10-3 and J is TRBJ2-7; TRBD1 agrees at 7 bases. Germline values: CDR1 ENHRY, CDR2 SYGVKD. J lost 0 bases, V lost 6 bases, and 8 bases had no gene match. This CDR3 has 15 amino acids. The CDR3, as DNA: TGTGCCATCAGCGTCGACAGGGATAGCTCCTACGAGCAGTACTTC. Its protein product is CAISVDRDSSYEQYF.

The gene calls are TRBV9 and TRBJ2-5; possible D gene TRBD1, 5 bases. Deletions cut 0 bases from V and 5 bases from J, with 14 bases between. This CDR3 is 15 amino acids long. CDR1 and CDR2 from the germline V gene are SGDLS and YYNGEE. This CDR3 reads CASSVAIQGGETQYF. CDR3 bases: TGTGCCAGCAGCGTAGCTATTCAGGGCGGTGAGACCCAGTACTTC.

The CDR3 region is CASSVSQSSGKLFF. For the CDR3, the DNA is TGTGCCAGCAGCGTAAGTCAGTCAAGCGGAAAACTGTTTTTT. The chain recombines TRBV9 with TRBJ1-4, with D unclear. CDR3 size: 14 residues. Germline V lookup: CDR1 SGDLS, CDR2 YYNGEE. The V end was cut by 1 base, the J end by 10 bases, with 14 bases between.

J is TRBJ1-1 and V is TRBV5-1; D unresolved. Germline V lookup: CDR1 SGHRS, CDR2 YFSETQ. Trimming pared 0 bases from V and 0 bases from J, leaving 9 bases between. The CDR3 covers 15 residues. This CDR3 is CASSLVKGMNTEAFF. The CDR3 nucleotides are TGCGCCAGCAGCTTGGTGAAGGGCATGAACACTGAAGCTTTCTTT.

The chain carries TRBV14 and TRBJ2-1; no reliable D call. Germline CDR1 SGHDN, CDR2 FVKESK. The CDR3 extends over 14 amino acids. V was clipped by 8 bases and J by 8 bases, with 19 bases between them. CDR3: CASGPRALRDEQFF. The CDR3 DNA reads as TGTGCCAGCGGACCCCGGGCCCTTCGGGATGAGCAGTTCTTC. The variable domain in full, completed from reference TRBV14 and TRBJ2-1, reads EAGVTQFPSHSVIEKGQTVTLRCDPISGHDNLYWYRRVMGKEIKFLLHFVKESKQDESGMPNNRFLAERTGGTYSTLKVQPAELEDSGVYFCASGPRALRDEQFFGPGTRLTVL.

The chain employs TRBV5-1 and TRBJ1-1; TRBD1 matches at 7 bases. Germline CDR1 is SGHRS and CDR2 is YFSETQ. The CDR3 covers 14 residues. V lost 4 bases, J lost 4 bases, and 7 bases stayed unmatched. The CDR3 loop is CASSVLQGGTEAFF. CDR3 nucleotide sequence: TGCGCCAGCAGCGTCCTTCAGGGGGGCACTGAAGCTTTCTTT. The whole variable domain, filled in from reference TRBV5-1 and TRBJ1-1, reads KAGVTQTPRYLIKTRGQQVTLSCSPISGHRSVSWYQQTPGQGLQFLFEYFSETQRNKGNFPGRFSGRQFSNSRSEMNVSTLELGDSALYLCASSVLQGGTEAFFGQGTRLTVV.

V usage is TRBV4-1 and J usage is TRBJ2-4, with 8 positions matching TRBD1. Germline loops: CDR1 MGHRA, CDR2 YSYEKL. The CDR3 covers 16 residues. V shed 0 bases and J 13 bases; nucleotides not matched to a gene: 14. CDR3 DNA sequence: TGCGCCAGCAGCCAAGATTCCCGACAGGGGAGTCGGGGGCAGTACTTC. It is translated as CASSQDSRQGSRGQYF.

This rearrangement joins TRBV2 to TRBJ1-2; TRBD1 is a possible D gene (5 bases). Deletions cut 6 bases from V and 5 bases from J, with 16 bases between. The germline CDR1 and CDR2 sequences are SNHLY and FYNNEI. There are 14 residues in the CDR3. The CDR3 DNA sequence: TGTGCCAGCAGCTCGGAGGGGCCCCCTTATGGCTACACCTTC. Its translation is CASSSEGPPYGYTF.

This sequence joins TRBV19 and TRBJ1-1; TRBD1 aligns across 9 bases. Germline CDR1 LNHDA, CDR2 SQIVND (reference sequence). V gave up 5 bases and J gave up 4 bases; unmatched junction bases: 8. This CDR3 is 15 amino acids long. The CDR3 bases are TGTGCCAGTAGTTCACCGGGACAGGGAGGCACTGAAGCTTTCTTT. Translating gives CASSSPGQGGTEAFF.

This chain links TRBV6-1 with TRBJ2-2, with D tentatively TRBD2 (5 bases). V lost 2 bases and J lost 0, with 10 bases in between. This CDR3 has 16 amino acids. The germline gives CDR1 MNHNS, CDR2 SASEGT. The CDR3 nucleotides are TGTGCCAGCAGTGAAACGGGGATAGCGAACACCGGGGAGCTGTTTTTT. It translates to CASSETGIANTGELFF.

The V call is TRBV6-5, the J call TRBJ2-7; 8 nucleotides agree with TRBD2. This CDR3 has 13 residues. J was trimmed by 9 bases and V by 2 bases; bases with no gene match: 6. CDR1 is MNHEY, CDR2 SVGAGI, per germline. The CDR3 coding sequence is TGTGCCAGCAGTTACGGTCAGCGGGAGCGGCAGTACTTC. Translated: CASSYGQRERQYF.

The chain has TRBV7-3 and TRBJ2-6; maybe TRBD1 (6 bases). Germline CDR1 reads SGHTA; CDR2 reads FQGTGA. V was trimmed by 1 base and J by 1 base, leaving 11 bases between them. The CDR3 length is 17 residues. The CDR3 region is CASSLRGQRSGANVLTF. Here the CDR3 DNA reads TGTGCCAGCAGCTTAAGGGGGCAAAGGTCTGGGGCCAACGTCCTGACTTTC.

There are a few counts of this clone. The gene calls are TRBV30 and TRBJ1-1; 7 bases align to TRBD1. The CDR3 sequence is 13 residues long. V lost 0 bases to trimming and J lost 10 bases; unmatched junction nucleotides: 8. Germline assignment: CDR1 GTSNPN and CDR2 SVGIG (reference sequence). CDR3 bases: TGTGCCTGGAGTGTACGAGGGGGCAGGGGAGCTTTCTTT. This gives the protein CAWSVRGGRGAFF.

The V call is TRBV18, the J call TRBJ2-2; no clear D. Trimming left V 1 base short and J 1 base short, with 16 bases between. This CDR3 comprises 18 residues. CDR1 KGHSH and CDR2 LQKENI come from the germline V gene. CDR3 region: CASSPLSRSPMNTGELFF. CDR3 DNA: TGTGCCAGCTCACCACTGTCAAGATCCCCCATGAACACCGGGGAGCTGTTTTTT.

The chain carries TRBV28 and TRBJ1-2, with a tentative D call TRBD1 (5 bases). V lost 10 bases, J lost 10 bases, and 16 bases lay in between. CDR3 length: 11 residues. CDR1 and CDR2 from the germline V gene are MDHEN and SYDVKM. The CDR3 is CATRDPGSYTF. The CDR3 bases are TGTGCCACCCGTGATCCAGGGTCCTACACCTTC.

The chain links TRBV29-1 to TRBJ1-1; D is unresolved. Germline V gives CDR1 SQVTM, CDR2 ANQGSEA. The V end was cut by 5 bases, the J end by 1 base, with 8 bases between. This CDR3 is built from 12 residues. The chain's CDR3 is CSVRNSNTEAFF. CDR3 in DNA: TGCAGCGTTAGGAATTCGAACACTGAAGCTTTCTTT.

The chain links TRBV4-1 to TRBJ2-1; weak D call: TRBD2 (6 bases). V lost 4 bases to trimming and J lost 5 bases, with 12 bases between them. The CDR3 covers 14 residues. Germline CDR1 is MGHRA and CDR2 is YSYEKL. The CDR3 sequence: CASSPREQNNEQFF. DNA for the CDR3: TGCGCCAGCAGCCCCCGGGAGCAAAACAATGAGCAGTTCTTC.

This clone has ten or more counts. This CDR3 is also generated by other DNA sequences in the sample. The rearrangement links TRBV27 to TRBJ2-7; D unclear. The CDR3 has 14 residues. V dropped 1 base and J dropped 0 bases, with 7 bases sitting between them. Germline-derived CDR1 and CDR2 are MNHEY and SMNVEV (reference sequence). The CDR3 DNA reads as TGTGCCAGCAGTTTATACGGTAGCTCCTACGAGCAGTACTTC. Protein sequence: CASSLYGSSYEQYF.

This chain uses TRBV27 with TRBJ2-1; 13 bases line up with TRBD2. The CDR3 is 14 amino acids. Germline CDR1 MNHEY, CDR2 SMNVEV (reference sequence). Trimming took 10 bases from V and 3 from J; bases not matched to a gene: 3. The CDR3: CATGLAGVYNEQFF. The CDR3 DNA sequence: TGTGCCACAGGACTAGCGGGGGTCTACAATGAGCAGTTCTTC.

The V call is TRBV7-9, the J call TRBJ2-1, with no clear D. Germline V lookup: CDR1 SEHNR, CDR2 FQNEAQ (reference sequence). CDR3 length: 15 amino acids. V was trimmed by 7 bases and J by 0 bases, leaving 13 bases between them. The chain's CDR3 is CASNAKGGSYNEQFF. In DNA form, the CDR3 reads TGTGCCAGCAACGCTAAGGGTGGCTCCTACAATGAGCAGTTCTTC.

This sequence joins TRBV27 and TRBJ2-2; 9 bases are a match to TRBD2. The CDR3 consists of 16 residues. V lost 11 bases, J lost 3 bases, and 13 bases stayed unmatched. CDR1 is MNHEY, CDR2 SMNVEV, per germline (reference sequence). The CDR3 coding sequence is TGTGCCTGCGGGAGGGTCCCCTTCTTTGACACCGGGGAGCTGTTTTTT. This sequence encodes CACGRVPFFDTGELFF.

The chain employs TRBV6-6 and TRBJ1-5; tentatively, D is TRBD1 (5 bases). V shed 2 bases and J shed 2 bases, with 13 bases lying between them. From germline, CDR1 is MNHNY and CDR2 SVGAGI (reference sequence). The CDR3 runs to 16 residues. CDR3 region: CASSYGAGRRNQPQHF. CDR3 sequence (DNA): TGTGCCAGCAGTTACGGGGCGGGGAGGCGCAATCAGCCCCAGCATTTT.

V and J are TRBV4-2 and TRBJ1-2; D uncertain. The CDR3 covers 17 residues. Germline V CDR1 and CDR2: LGHNA, YNFKEQ. The V and J ends lost 0 bases and 4 bases respectively, with 18 bases between them. The CDR3 sequence: CASSQEVRGALPYGYTF. CDR3 in DNA: TGTGCCAGCAGCCAAGAAGTCCGCGGAGCGTTGCCCTATGGCTACACCTTC.

This chain uses TRBV2 with TRBJ1-2; D is unclear. Trimming stripped 6 bases from V and 4 bases from J, with 15 bases between. The CDR3 has 14 amino acids. Germline CDR1 SNHLY, CDR2 FYNNEI. Written as DNA, the CDR3 is TGTGCCAGCAGGGTGGACTTAAGGAGCTATGGCTACACCTTC. It translates to CASRVDLRSYGYTF.

About this clone: A read error may produce the germline difference seen at one junction end. V is TRBV9 and J is TRBJ2-1; D gene uncertain. Germline lookup yields CDR1 SGDLS and CDR2 YYNGEE. The CDR3 length is 14 residues. The CDR3 sequence: CASSVADSSNEQFF. CDR3 sequence (DNA): TGTGCCAGCAGCGTAGCTGACTCCTCCAATGAGCAGTTCTTC.